These 24 T cell receptor beta chains were sequenced from one sample in a study of blood T cell repertoires in COVID-19. The protocol was immunoSEQ multiplex PCR, while the TCRdb copy is restricted to in-frame clones and leaves out a portion. In the table there are fewer than 450,000 clones, around 87% of which are singletons. Sequencing was carried out using peripheral blood. Receptor source: a woman between 45 and 60 years old with COVID-19, enrolled during active disease.

V gene TRBV7-9 combines with J gene TRBJ2-7; 9 bases are a match to TRBD1. The length of the CDR3 is 12 residues. V trimming: 1 base; J trimming: 10 bases; junction bases outside the gene matches: 2. Germline V gene data show CDR1 as SEHNR and CDR2 as FQNEAQ (reference sequence). CDR3 in amino acids: CASSLGTGDQYF. The CDR3, as DNA: TGTGCCAGCAGCTTAGGGACAGGGGATCAGTACTTC.

The rearrangement uses TRBV5-6 and TRBJ1-1; unclear D gene. The V and J ends lost 1 base and 5 bases respectively, with 12 bases between them. Germline CDR1 is SGHDT and CDR2 is YYEEEE. The CDR3 length is 14 residues. Here the CDR3 DNA reads TGTGCCAGCAGCTTGAGTCTGGCCGTGACTGAAGCTTTCTTT. Amino acids: CASSLSLAVTEAFF.

V and J are TRBV27 and TRBJ2-5; 9 nucleotides match TRBD2. The germline gives CDR1 MNHEY, CDR2 SMNVEV (reference sequence). Trimming at V came to 6 bases and at J to 5 bases, leaving 7 bases not matched to a gene. The length of the CDR3 is 14 residues. The CDR3 DNA reads as TGTGCCAGCAGATTTAGCGGGAGTGTGGAGACCCAGTACTTC. Translated: CASRFSGSVETQYF.

V usage is TRBV19 and J usage is TRBJ1-5; 9 positions agree with TRBD1. The CDR3 is 16 amino acids. After removal of 2 bases from V and 4 bases from J, the junction contained 6 bases not matched to a gene. CDR1 is LNHDA and CDR2 is SQIVND in the germline V gene (reference sequence). For the CDR3, the DNA is TGTGCCAGTAGTATAATCGGGGACAGGGAGAATCAGCCCCAGCATTTT. Its translation is CASSIIGDRENQPQHF. The variable domain in full, with the rest retrieved from reference TRBV19 and TRBJ1-5, is DGGITQSPKYLFRKEGQNVTLSCEQNLNHDAMYWYRQDPGQGLRLIYYSQIVNDFQKGDIAEGYSVSREKKESFPLTVTSAQKNPTAFYLCASSIIGDRENQPQHFGDGTRLSIL.

The chain links TRBV6-1 to TRBJ1-5; 8 nucleotides align to TRBD1. Germline CDR1 is MNHNS and CDR2 is SASEGT. Unmatched junction bases numbered 4, after V lost 3 bases and J lost 6 bases. The CDR3 loop spans 14 amino acids. CDR3 residues: CASSDRTGSQPQHF. In DNA form, the CDR3 reads TGTGCCAGCAGTGACCGGACAGGGTCTCAGCCCCAGCATTTT.

As DNA, the CDR3 is TGTGCCAGCGGGGGGACGCGGGATATCCGTGGTACGCAGTATTTT. Encoded protein: CASGGTRDIRGTQYF. The rearrangement links TRBV25-1 to TRBJ2-3; weak D call: TRBD2 (6 bases). V lost 8 bases and J lost 8, with 23 bases in between. Germline V gene lookup returns CDR1 MGHDK and CDR2 SYGVNS. This CDR3 spans 15 amino acids.

The V and J genes are TRBV19 and TRBJ2-7; 12 nucleotides match TRBD1. The CDR3 totals 18 residues. V dropped 5 bases and J dropped 6; count of bases not matched to a gene: 17. In germline, CDR1 is LNHDA, CDR2 SQIVND (reference sequence). CDR3 in amino acids: CASSPTYGPGQGAREQYF. CDR3 sequence (DNA): TGTGCCAGTAGTCCGACCTACGGCCCGGGACAGGGGGCTCGCGAGCAGTACTTC.

The chain couples TRBV18 to TRBJ2-7; TRBD1 is a possible D gene (6 bases). The CDR3 length is 13 residues. Per germline, CDR1 KGHSH and CDR2 LQKENI. The ends were cut back, 4 bases at V and 6 bases at J, with 13 bases in the middle. CDR3 coding DNA: TGTGCCAGCTCACGACAGGCAACCCTCGAGCAGTACTTC. This codes for CASSRQATLEQYF.

This chain links TRBV4-1 with TRBJ2-3, with 8 bases matching TRBD1. The CDR3 totals 17 residues. Germline loops: CDR1 MGHRA, CDR2 YSYEKL. Losses at the gene ends were 4 bases for V and 3 bases for J; bases not matched to a gene: 12. CDR3 residues: CASSRLMTGDGTDTQYF. CDR3 nucleotide sequence: TGCGCCAGCAGCCGCCTTATGACAGGGGATGGAACAGATACGCAGTATTTT.

The rearrangement links TRBV6-2 or TRBV6-3 to TRBJ1-2; D possibly corresponds to TRBD1 (6 bases). V was shortened by 4 bases and J by 8 bases, with 11 bases between the two germline ends. Looked up from germline, CDR1 is MNHEY and CDR2 is SVGEGT. This CDR3 is built from 12 residues. The CDR3 nucleotides are TGTGCCAGCAGTTTCAGGGGAAGCGGCTACACCTTC. This gives the protein CASSFRGSGYTF.

The chain couples TRBV7-9 to TRBJ2-5; 8 bases match TRBD1. The V and J ends lost 1 base and 5 bases, in that order; junction bases with no gene match: 3. The CDR3 runs 14 residues. Germline assignment: CDR1 SEHNR and CDR2 FQNEAQ (reference sequence). This CDR3 is CASSLGQGSETQYF. As DNA, the CDR3 is TGTGCCAGCAGCTTAGGACAGGGGAGTGAGACCCAGTACTTC.

The J gene is TRBJ2-2, the V gene TRBV2, with D maybe TRBD1 (5 bases). The V end was cut by 5 bases, the J end by 4 bases, with 8 bases between. The CDR3 loop spans 13 amino acids. Germline-derived CDR1 and CDR2 are SNHLY and FYNNEI. CDR3: CASSTGFTGELFF. The DNA of the CDR3 is TGTGCCAGCAGTACAGGTTTCACCGGGGAGCTGTTTTTT.

The V gene is TRBV19, the J gene TRBJ2-7; 9 positions agree with TRBD1. The V gene end was trimmed by 4 bases and the J gene end by 2 bases; junction bases not matched to a gene: 6. Germline assignment: CDR1 LNHDA and CDR2 SQIVND (reference sequence). The CDR3 spans 15 residues. The CDR3 coding sequence is TGTGCCAGTAGTACTTCCGGGACAGGGACCTACGAGCAGTACTTC. It encodes CASSTSGTGTYEQYF.

This chain uses TRBV7-2 with TRBJ2-3; D gene ambiguous. The CDR3 extends over 14 amino acids. Trimming removed 3 bases from V and 0 bases from J, with 7 bases in between. CDR1 is SGHTA, CDR2 FQGNSA, per germline. The CDR3 loop reads CASSFIGSTDTQYF. The CDR3 DNA reads TGTGCCAGCAGCTTCATCGGGAGCACAGATACGCAGTATTTT.

The chain couples TRBV4-2 to TRBJ2-7, with 9 positions matching TRBD2. This CDR3 has 16 amino acids. Germline V lookup: CDR1 LGHNA, CDR2 YNFKEQ. J lost 0 bases, V lost 2 bases, and 5 bases had no gene match. CDR3 coding DNA: TGTGCCAGCAGCCAAATTCTAGCGGGAAGCTCCTACGAGCAGTACTTC. Protein product: CASSQILAGSSYEQYF.

This chain uses TRBV14 with TRBJ2-6; no reliable D call. Looked up from germline, CDR1 is SGHDN and CDR2 is FVKESK. V was clipped by 4 bases and J by 1 base, with 8 bases between them. There are 15 residues in the CDR3. The CDR3 region is CASSRALSGANVLTF. The CDR3 DNA is TGTGCCAGCAGCCGAGCGCTATCTGGGGCCAACGTCCTGACTTTC.

This clone has a single count. The chain employs TRBV6-5 and TRBJ1-2, with TRBD1 matching over 7 bases. The CDR3 spans 15 residues. V was clipped by 1 base and J by 4 bases; unmatched bases: 6. The germline gives CDR1 MNHEY, CDR2 SVGAGI. The CDR3 loop reads CASSYWGDRIYGYTF. The CDR3 DNA follows: TGTGCCAGCAGTTACTGGGGGGACAGAATCTATGGCTACACCTTC.

The genes are TRBV19 and TRBJ1-1; the match to TRBD1 covers 8 bases. There are 13 residues in the CDR3. CDR1 LNHDA and CDR2 SQIVND come from the germline V gene (reference sequence). With 6 bases clipped from V and 3 bases from J, the junction kept 3 bases outside the gene matches. The CDR3 region has the DNA TGTGCCAGTAGAAAACAGGGGGACACTGAAGCTTTCTTT. The encoded protein is CASRKQGDTEAFF.

This clone was seen once. The chain has TRBV11-2 and TRBJ2-5; 13 nucleotides align to TRBD2. With V trimmed by 2 bases and J by 5 bases, 11 bases remained unmatched. This CDR3 is built from 18 residues. The germline gives CDR1 SGHAT, CDR2 FQNNGV. CDR3 sequence: CASSLTRELAGGGETQYF. The CDR3 nucleotides are TGTGCCAGCAGCTTAACACGAGAACTAGCGGGAGGGGGGGAGACCCAGTACTTC.

V gene TRBV5-1 combines with J gene TRBJ1-6; no firm D call. Trimming stripped 1 base from V and 0 bases from J, with 14 bases between. CDR1 is SGHRS and CDR2 is YFSETQ in the germline V gene. This CDR3 has 18 amino acids. The chain's CDR3 is CASSLWAGGSSYNSPLHF. The DNA of the CDR3 is TGCGCCAGCAGCTTGTGGGCCGGTGGAAGCTCCTATAATTCACCCCTCCACTTT. Full variable domain (outside the CDR3, taken from reference TRBV5-1 and TRBJ1-6): KAGVTQTPRYLIKTRGQQVTLSCSPISGHRSVSWYQQTPGQGLQFLFEYFSETQRNKGNFPGRFSGRQFSNSRSEMNVSTLELGDSALYLCASSLWAGGSSYNSPLHFGNGTRLTVT.

This chain links TRBV10-3 with TRBJ1-5; D remains ambiguous. V gave up 2 bases and J gave up 2 bases, with 10 bases separating them. The V gene's germline CDR1 is ENHRY and CDR2 SYGVKD. The CDR3 is 15 residues long. This CDR3 reads CAISEGRNRNQPQHF. The CDR3, as DNA: TGTGCCATCAGTGAGGGGAGGAATCGCAATCAGCCCCAGCATTTT.

The CDR3 DNA reads as TGTGCCTTGACTGAAAACAATGAGCAGTTCTTC. As protein: CALTENNEQFF. The chain recombines TRBV30 with TRBJ2-1; D unclear. This CDR3 has 11 residues. CDR1 GTSNPN and CDR2 SVGIG come from the germline V gene (reference sequence). Trimming removed 7 bases from V and 5 bases from J, with 9 bases in between. The variable domain in full, with the rest retrieved from reference TRBV30 and TRBJ2-1, is SQTIHQWPATLVQPVGSPLSLECTVEGTSNPNLYWYRQAAGRGLQLLFYSVGIGQISSEVPQNLSASRPQDRQFILSSKKLLLSDSGFYLCALTENNEQFFGPGTRLTVL.

The chain is built from TRBV7-9 and TRBJ2-2; D is undetermined. Trimming stripped 2 bases from V and 3 bases from J, with 7 bases between. Per germline, CDR1 SEHNR and CDR2 FQNEAQ (reference sequence). CDR3 length: 14 residues. In nucleotides, the CDR3 is TGTGCCAGCAGCTTAATGGTAGACACCGGGGAGCTGTTTTTT. This sequence encodes CASSLMVDTGELFF.

This sequence joins TRBV27 and TRBJ1-5, with 9 bases that match TRBD1. Germline V gene data show CDR1 as MNHEY and CDR2 as SMNVEV (reference sequence). The V and J ends lost 7 bases and 0 bases, in that order; junction bases with no gene match: 13. The CDR3 runs 18 residues. The CDR3 nucleotides are TGTGCCAGCACACCCACCGGGACAGGGACCCGTAGCAATCAGCCCCAGCATTTT. It is translated as CASTPTGTGTRSNQPQHF.